This TCR beta chain was obtained from a study of vaccination and CD4 T cells after COVID-19. The V end lost 0 bases, the J end lost 0 bases, and 14 bases lay between the germline ends. Germline CDR1 reads DFQATT; CDR2 reads SNEGSKA (reference sequence). The CDR3 length is 16 residues. Treatment reported: 10-day PBMC culture with coronavirus spike peptide pools or control peptides (ViraFEST assay). Points on this clonotype: Its antigen is currently unknown.

An Oncomine TCR Beta short-read assay was used to sequence the DNA from cultured CD4+ T cells. Cultured CD4+ T cells were the source of extracted genomic DNA. A single record per CDR3 protein comes from TCRdb applying MiXCR to the PCR reads. There are about 19,000 distinct CDR3 sequences in the sample; 31% occur only once, and 15% lies in the top ten. The source material was cultured CD4+ T cells from blood. This chain connects TRBV20-1 to TRBJ1-2; D uncertain. This TCR derives from a human donor with COVID-19. The CDR3 region has the DNA TGCAGTGCTAGAGAGGGAGGTTCTACCCCTAACTATGGCTACACCTTC. Encoded protein: CSAREGGSTPNYGYTF.